The 20 T cell receptor beta chains listed next were all sequenced from one sample in a study of blood T cells in healthy people across ages. For the second PCR, which ran for roughly 6 to 12 cycles, a sample-barcoded 5' primer and a J-beta primer mix were used. From the 5' RACE reads, TCRdb called clonotypes with MiXCR, one entry per CDR3 protein. The table records nearly 1 million distinct CDR3 sequences, just over 50% of them present only once. Sequenced input: blood. These receptors were collected from a woman aged 55 to 70 in good health.

The genes are TRBV2 and TRBJ2-4, with D unresolved. The J call may be mistaken, given a closer DNA end match to TRBJ2-7. There are 15 residues in the CDR3. Germline V gene sequence: CDR1 SNHLY, CDR2 FYNNEI. DNA of the CDR3: TGTGCCAGCAGTGAACGTTTGGGCCCCGGATACGAGCAGTACTTC. It yields the protein CASSERLGPGYEQYF.

The rearrangement links TRBV7-2 to TRBJ1-4; 9 bases agree with TRBD1. Unmatched junction bases numbered 11, after V lost 6 bases and J lost 12 bases. This CDR3 is 14 amino acids long. The germline gives CDR1 SGHTA, CDR2 FQGNSA. The chain's CDR3 is CASSPKTGGSELFF. The CDR3 coding sequence is TGTGCCAGCAGTCCAAAGACAGGGGGTAGTGAACTGTTTTTT.

This clonotype was observed a single time. This rearrangement joins TRBV20-1 to TRBJ2-1; the D gene is possibly TRBD2 (6 bases). The J call is doubtful: the DNA matches TRBJ2-7 better. Germline lookup yields CDR1 DFQATT and CDR2 SNEGSKA (reference sequence). This CDR3 spans 15 amino acids. Here the CDR3 DNA reads TGCAGTGCTAGTTGGGCGGGGAGCTCCTACAATGAGCAGTACTTC. It is translated as CSASWAGSSYNEQYF.

For the CDR3, the DNA is TGTGCCACCAGCAGAGGCACCGTGCGGCCCCGGGTAAATTCACCCCTCCACTTT. This sequence encodes CATSRGTVRPRVNSPLHF. The gene calls are TRBV15 and TRBJ1-6, with unresolved D. The V end lost 1 base, the J end lost 7 bases, and 20 bases lay between the germline ends. CDR3 length: 18 amino acids. Germline V gene lookup returns CDR1 LNHNV and CDR2 YYDKDF (reference sequence).

To note about this clonotype: The junction differs from germline at one of its ends, possibly a read error. V gene TRBV4-3 combines with J gene TRBJ1-2; a possible D gene is TRBD1 (5 bases). Germline CDR1 and CDR2: LGHNA and YSLEER. The CDR3 spans 14 residues. For the CDR3, the DNA is TGCGCCGGCAGCCAAGACCGGGGGTTTGATGGCTACACCTTC. It yields the protein CAGSQDRGFDGYTF.

This clonotype was counted a few times. In nucleotides, the CDR3 is TGCAGCGTCGGGGGACACGAAGCCTACGAGCAGTACTTC. It translates to CSVGGHEAYEQYF. The chain employs TRBV29-1 and TRBJ2-7; possibly TRBD1 or TRBD2 for D (6 bases each). Germline V gene data show CDR1 as SQVTM and CDR2 as ANQGSEA. The CDR3 consists of 13 residues. Between the trimmed V and J ends, which lost 6 bases and 2 bases, there was a span of 14 bases.

The chain employs TRBV20-1 and TRBJ1-2; tentatively, D is TRBD1 (5 bases). This CDR3 comprises 12 residues. V lost 1 base to trimming and J lost 3 bases, with 6 bases between them. Looked up from germline, CDR1 is DFQATT and CDR2 is SNEGSKA (reference sequence). CDR3: CSARGGDYGYTF. CDR3 nucleotides: TGCAGTGCTAGAGGGGGCGACTATGGCTACACCTTC.

Only a few counts were recorded for this clonotype. V usage is TRBV28 and J usage is TRBJ1-2, with unresolved D. CDR3 length equals 14 residues. Per germline, CDR1 MDHEN and CDR2 SYDVKM. V dropped 6 bases and J dropped 4 bases, with 15 bases sitting between them. This CDR3 is CASSLTTPPYGYTF. The CDR3 DNA is TGTGCCAGCAGCCTGACCACTCCTCCCTATGGCTACACCTTC.

This clonotype has just a few counts. V and J are TRBV29-1 and TRBJ2-4; D assignment may be TRBD1 or TRBD2 (5 bases each). This CDR3 region has 13 residues. V was trimmed by 7 bases and J by 3 bases, leaving 13 bases between them. Germline values: CDR1 SQVTM, CDR2 ANQGSEA. The CDR3 sequence is CSANRDGKNIQYF. CDR3 bases: TGCAGCGCCAATAGGGACGGCAAAAACATTCAGTACTTC.

Note on this clonotype: The conserved closing phenylalanine or tryptophan is absent in this CDR3, likely reflecting a read error. The rearrangement links TRBV4-1 to TRBJ1-1; the D is unclear. Germline V lookup: CDR1 MGHRA, CDR2 YSYEKL. CDR3 length equals 13 residues. Trimming removed 2 bases from V and 4 bases from J, with 8 bases in between. The CDR3 DNA is TGCGCCAGCAGCCAAAGAGTACTCACTGAAGCTTTCTTA. It is translated as CASSQRVLTEAFL.

This chain links TRBV6-2 or TRBV6-3 with TRBJ2-3; D remains unclear. The CDR3 length is 17 residues. V lost 2 bases and J 4 bases, leaving 19 bases between the germline ends. Germline V gives CDR1 MNHEY, CDR2 SVGEGT. The CDR3 region has the DNA TGTGCCAGCAGTTACCCCCTTGGGCGGAGTGAGGCAGATACGCAGTATTTT. Amino acid sequence: CASSYPLGRSEADTQYF.

This clonotype was observed a few times. The chain is built from TRBV20-1 and TRBJ2-1; D not resolved. Per germline, CDR1 DFQATT and CDR2 SNEGSKA (reference sequence). CDR3 size: 13 residues. The CDR3 bases are TGCAGCTCGTCTATAGGTTACTACAATGAGCAGTTCTTC. Amino acids: CSSSIGYYNEQFF.

In its sample, this clonotype was seen a few times. The gene calls are TRBV6-6 and TRBJ1-2; TRBD1 aligns across 11 bases. Unmatched junction bases numbered 3, after V lost 6 bases and J lost 6 bases. Germline CDR1 reads MNHNY; CDR2 reads SVGAGI (reference sequence). This CDR3 has 13 amino acids. This CDR3 reads CASRGQGVHGYTF. DNA of the CDR3: TGTGCCAGCAGGGGACAGGGGGTACATGGCTACACCTTC.

This clonotype was seen only a few times. The chain uses TRBV29-1 and TRBJ2-7; D is unclear. In germline, CDR1 is SQVTM, CDR2 ANQGSEA. This CDR3 region has 13 residues. The CDR3 sequence is CSIITVVVGEQYF. The CDR3 region has the DNA TGCAGTATCATCACGGTGGTTGTTGGTGAGCAGTACTTC.

Details on this clonotype: Sequence at one end of the junction differs from germline and may be a read error. This chain connects TRBV7-2 to TRBJ2-2, with 11 bases matching TRBD2. The germline V gene encodes CDR1 SGHTA and CDR2 FQGNSA. The CDR3 is 16 amino acids. CDR3 sequence reads: CANSPALAGATGELFF. CDR3 DNA sequence: TGTGCCAACAGCCCCGCACTAGCGGGAGCGACCGGGGAGCTGTTTTTT.

The chain has TRBV20-1 and TRBJ2-1, with 12 bases matching TRBD2. Unmatched junction bases numbered 4, after V lost 0 bases and J lost 7 bases. The CDR3 extends over 15 amino acids. CDR1 DFQATT and CDR2 SNEGSKA come from the germline V gene (reference sequence). The CDR3 sequence: CSARDQTSGRNEQFF. The CDR3 DNA is TGCAGTGCTAGAGACCAGACTAGCGGGAGAAATGAGCAGTTCTTC.

The CDR3 loop is CASSLTGLASDTQYF. The CDR3 region has the DNA TGTGCCAGCAGCTTAACGGGACTAGCGTCAGATACGCAGTATTTT. The V and J genes are TRBV7-9 and TRBJ2-3; 10 positions match TRBD2. The germline V gene has CDR1 SEHNR and CDR2 FQNEAQ (reference sequence). V was clipped by 2 bases and J by 4 bases; unmatched bases: 3. The CDR3 has 15 amino acids.

A few counts support this clonotype. Here the CDR3 DNA reads TGCGCCAGCAGCCAATACGAGTACTACGAGCAGTACTTC. Translating it yields CASSQYEYYEQYF. The chain uses TRBV4-3 and TRBJ2-7; D unresolved. Trimming took 2 bases from V and 3 from J, leaving 8 bases between them. CDR1 and CDR2 (germline): LGHNA, YSLEER. This CDR3 has 13 amino acids.

V usage is TRBV25-1 and J usage is TRBJ2-2; no reliable D call. Germline V gene data show CDR1 as MGHDK and CDR2 as SYGVNS. Trimming pared 6 bases from V and 4 bases from J, leaving 18 bases between. The CDR3 is 16 amino acids. CDR3 nucleotide sequence: TGTGCCAGCAGCGATGTTGGGCGGCGAGGCACCGGGGAGCTGTTTTTT. It encodes CASSDVGRRGTGELFF.

The table lists this clonotype with a count of one. The J gene is TRBJ2-7, the V gene TRBV6-5, with 10 bases matching TRBD1. The V gene's germline CDR1 is MNHEY and CDR2 SVGAGI. CDR3 size: 15 residues. Losses at the gene ends were 4 bases for V and 5 bases for J; bases not matched to a gene: 8. CDR3 sequence (DNA): TGTGCCAGCAGTTCCTCCGGGACAGGGGTCCACGAGCAGTACTTC. Protein product: CASSSSGTGVHEQYF.